A single sample gave rise to the 26 T cell receptor beta chains below, sequenced in a study of sequential checkpoint blockade in melanoma. The table came from immunoSEQ multiplex PCR; TCRdb's copy has only in-frame clones and leaves some out. The sample contains more than 3,000 clones, about 23% of which appear only once. Treatment of the sample: randomized to nivolumab then ipilimumab (arm A) or the reverse (arm B). This specimen consisted of tumor tissue (inferred from file names), obtained from a patient given nivolumab and ipilimumab in sequence. These receptors came from a human donor with melanoma.

This clone is classed as medium-sized. The V gene is TRBV6-8, the J gene TRBJ2-3, with 8 bases that match TRBD1. The V and J ends lost 5 bases and 4 bases, in that order; junction bases with no gene match: 8. CDR3 length equals 15 residues. Germline V CDR1 and CDR2: MNHGY, SAAAGT. The CDR3, as DNA: TGTGCCAGCAGTGCCCCTGGACAGGGTGCAGATACGCAGTATTTT. It specifies CASSAPGQGADTQYF.

The gene calls are TRBV5-1 and TRBJ2-5, with TRBD2 as a possible D gene (5 bases). The CDR3 runs 15 residues. V shed 4 bases and J shed 3 bases, with 16 bases lying between them. The germline V gene has CDR1 SGHRS and CDR2 YFSETQ. Here the CDR3 reads CASSPLAGPKETQYF. The CDR3 DNA reads as TGCGCCAGCAGCCCTCTGGCGGGCCCTAAAGAGACCCAGTACTTC.

The chain joins TRBV19 to TRBJ1-5, with D possibly TRBD1 on 6 matching bases. The ends were cut back, 3 bases at V and 1 base at J, with 7 bases in the middle. The germline V gene has CDR1 LNHDA and CDR2 SQIVND (reference sequence). The CDR3 runs to 14 residues. The CDR3 loop reads CASSITGSNQPQHF. In DNA, the CDR3 is TGTGCCAGTAGTATCACAGGGAGCAATCAGCCCCAGCATTTT.

This sequence joins TRBV12-5 and TRBJ1-1; perhaps TRBD1 as D (6 bases). CDR1 and CDR2 (germline): LGHNT, FRNRAP. This CDR3 region has 14 residues. With 2 bases removed from V and 10 bases from J, the gap between germline ends came to 17 bases. For the CDR3, the DNA is TGTGCTAGTGGTTTGCCAATCTCGCAGGGGCGAGCTTTCTTT. This encodes CASGLPISQGRAFF.

Many counts were recorded for this clone. The chain is built from TRBV11-3 and TRBJ2-5; 13 bases align to TRBD2. The CDR3 is made up of 16 amino acids. The ends lost 3 bases at V and 5 bases at J; junction bases unmatched: 6. CDR1 and CDR2 from the germline V gene are SGHNT and YENEEA. CDR3: CASSLELAGGRETQYF. The CDR3 region has the DNA TGTGCCAGCAGCTTGGAACTAGCGGGGGGGCGTGAGACCCAGTACTTC.

A few counts support this clone. The genes are TRBV6-8 and TRBJ2-2, with D possibly TRBD2 on 6 matching bases. Deletions cut 5 bases from V and 7 bases from J, with 17 bases between. Germline V gives CDR1 MNHGY, CDR2 SAAAGT. The CDR3 consists of 15 residues. Here the CDR3 reads CASSIPGLLVGELFF. DNA of the CDR3: TGTGCCAGCAGTATTCCGGGACTCCTCGTCGGGGAGCTGTTTTTT.

J is TRBJ2-1 and V is TRBV6-8; a weak D match, TRBD1 (6 bases). The germline gives CDR1 MNHGY, CDR2 SAAAGT. V lost 6 bases and J 6 bases, leaving 9 bases between the germline ends. The CDR3 loop spans 12 amino acids. CDR3 in amino acids: CASSSQGNEQFF. The DNA for the CDR3 is TGTGCCAGCAGCTCACAGGGCAATGAGCAGTTCTTC.

In its sample, this clone was seen many times. V usage is TRBV11-3 and J usage is TRBJ2-7, with 12 bases lining up with TRBD2. Germline V gene lookup returns CDR1 SGHNT and CDR2 YENEEA. The V segment lost 3 bases and the J segment 2 bases; nucleotides outside the gene matches: 17. CDR3 length: 20 residues. The CDR3 spells CASSFDPMTSGGQSTYEQYF. CDR3 sequence (DNA): TGTGCCAGCAGCTTTGACCCGATGACTAGCGGGGGCCAAAGTACCTACGAGCAGTACTTC.

This rearrangement joins TRBV18 to TRBJ1-2; 8 bases match TRBD1. Germline V CDR1 and CDR2: KGHSH, LQKENI. The junction had 8 bases not matched to a gene; V was cut back by 1 base and J by 4 bases. The CDR3 sequence is 16 residues long. DNA for the CDR3: TGTGCCAGCTCACCACGGGACAGGTCCCTGTCCTATGGCTACACCTTC. This translates into CASSPRDRSLSYGYTF.

Sample share makes this clone medium-sized. This chain uses TRBV6-8 with TRBJ2-2; 11 bases are a match to TRBD1. The germline V gene has CDR1 MNHGY and CDR2 SAAAGT. J gave up 7 bases and V 10 bases, and 5 bases lay outside the gene matches. The CDR3 sequence is 13 residues long. CDR3 nucleotide sequence: TGTGCCATCCAGGGACAGGGGGACGGGGAGCTGTTTTTT. Its translation is CAIQGQGDGELFF.

V usage is TRBV23-1 and J usage is TRBJ2-1; D perhaps matches TRBD2 (7 bases). TRBV23-1 is an ORF, with its function uncertain. The CDR3 covers 15 residues. The V gene lost 0 bases and the J gene lost 5 bases, with 11 bases spanning the gap. DNA for the CDR3: TGCGCCAGCAGTCAATCGGGGGGGACACACAATGAGCAGTTCTTC. This codes for CASSQSGGTHNEQFF.

This clone has only a few counts. The V gene is TRBV6-8, the J gene TRBJ2-1, with 10 nucleotides matching TRBD2. This CDR3 has 16 residues. CDR1 MNHGY and CDR2 SAAAGT come from the germline V gene. J gave up 8 bases and V 5 bases, and 12 bases lay outside the gene matches. The CDR3 bases are TGTGCCAGCAGTCCGGGGACTAGCGCATTTGGGGATGAGCAGTTCTTC. It encodes CASSPGTSAFGDEQFF.

There are many counts of this clone. The chain couples TRBV11-3 to TRBJ1-5; possibly TRBD1 for D (6 bases). Germline V gene sequence: CDR1 SGHNT, CDR2 YENEEA. CDR3 length: 15 residues. The ends were cut back, 1 base at V and 3 bases at J, with 10 bases in the middle. CDR3 amino acids: CASSLVWDTNQPQHF. DNA for the CDR3: TGTGCCAGCAGCTTAGTTTGGGACACCAATCAGCCCCAGCATTTT.

The CDR3 nucleotides are TGTGCCAGCTCACCACGCCCCCAGGTGTTGATCGGGGTAAACACTGAAGCTTTCTTT. Translation gives CASSPRPQVLIGVNTEAFF. The V gene is TRBV18, the J gene TRBJ1-1; no reliable D call. With 1 base removed from V and 2 bases from J, the gap between germline ends came to 23 bases. The CDR3 covers 19 residues. The germline V gene has CDR1 KGHSH and CDR2 LQKENI.

This clone was recorded many times. The chain joins TRBV11-3 to TRBJ2-3, with 8 bases matching TRBD1. Trimming removed 5 bases from V and 6 bases from J; junction bases left unmatched: 10. Germline values: CDR1 SGHNT, CDR2 YENEEA. This CDR3 spans 15 amino acids. The CDR3 spells CASSAWDRPLDTQYF. CDR3 nucleotide sequence: TGTGCCAGCAGCGCCTGGGACAGGCCATTGGATACGCAGTATTTT.

In this sample, this clone is medium-sized. V gene TRBV10-3 combines with J gene TRBJ2-7; no clear D. V was shortened by 0 bases and J by 0 bases, with 6 bases between the two germline ends. The CDR3 runs 14 residues. CDR1 is ENHRY, CDR2 SYGVKD, per germline. CDR3 in DNA: TGTGCCATCAGTGAGTCGCTAAACTCCTACGAGCAGTACTTC. It codes for CAISESLNSYEQYF.

The chain couples TRBV6-8 to TRBJ2-7; 9 bases match TRBD1. V lost 6 bases and J lost 10; bases outside the gene matches: 13. CDR1 MNHGY and CDR2 SAAAGT come from the germline V gene. This CDR3 is 14 amino acids long. The DNA of the CDR3 is TGTGCCAGCAGAAAACCGGGACAGGGTCTCGATCAGTACTTC. Its translation: CASRKPGQGLDQYF.

This rearrangement joins TRBV18 to TRBJ1-4; the D gene is possibly TRBD1 (5 bases). V was shortened by 6 bases and J by 8 bases, with 16 bases between the two germline ends. Germline V gene data show CDR1 as KGHSH and CDR2 as LQKENI. The CDR3 covers 14 residues. The CDR3 DNA sequence: TGTGCCAGCTCGCCCGGAGCGGGGCGAGAAAAACTGTTTTTT. This gives the protein CASSPGAGREKLFF.

This clone was picked up many times. The rearrangement uses TRBV11-3 and TRBJ2-3; a weak D match, TRBD2 (6 bases). The V end was cut by 5 bases, the J end by 4 bases, with 16 bases between. The CDR3 runs to 15 residues. Germline assignment: CDR1 SGHNT and CDR2 YENEEA. CDR3 bases: TGTGCCAGCAGCCAGGCTGGGGGAGGCGCAGATACGCAGTATTTT. Translation gives CASSQAGGGADTQYF.

This clone is classed as medium-sized. This chain joins TRBV11-3 and TRBJ2-7; D may be TRBD1 (5 bases). Germline V CDR1 and CDR2: SGHNT, YENEEA. Deletions cut 5 bases from V and 1 base from J, with 12 bases between. The CDR3 spans 14 residues. In DNA, the CDR3 is TGTGCCAGCAGCCACGCCCCAGGGTCCTACGAGCAGTACTTC. It is translated as CASSHAPGSYEQYF.

The chain recombines TRBV19 with TRBJ2-3, with D hard to call. With 7 bases removed from V and 0 bases from J, the gap between germline ends came to 11 bases. The CDR3 is 14 residues long. Germline V gives CDR1 LNHDA, CDR2 SQIVND (reference sequence). The CDR3 coding sequence is TGTGCCAGTAAAATCCACACTAGCACAGATACGCAGTATTTT. Protein product: CASKIHTSTDTQYF.

The chain joins TRBV18 to TRBJ2-7, with TRBD2 matching over 7 bases. This CDR3 is 15 amino acids long. Germline CDR1 reads KGHSH; CDR2 reads LQKENI. After removal of 0 bases from V and 4 bases from J, the junction contained 6 bases not matched to a gene. DNA for the CDR3: TGTGCCAGCTCACCACCGGAAGGACTAGTGTACGAGCAGTACTTC. It translates to CASSPPEGLVYEQYF.

The chain couples TRBV6-8 to TRBJ2-3; D is unresolved. V lost 4 bases, J lost 2 bases, and 7 bases lay in between. This CDR3 spans 13 amino acids. Germline values: CDR1 MNHGY, CDR2 SAAAGT. The CDR3 nucleotides are TGTGCCAGCAGTTCAGAGCTCACAGATACGCAGTATTTT. Encoded protein: CASSSELTDTQYF.

The J gene is TRBJ2-7, the V gene TRBV9, with TRBD2 matching 8 bases. The CDR3 consists of 13 residues. After removal of 4 bases from V and 6 bases from J, the junction contained 6 bases not matched to a gene. Germline V CDR1 and CDR2: SGDLS, YYNGEE. CDR3 nucleotides: TGTGCCAGCAGCCTCGGGGGGGGCGTCGAGCAGTACTTC. Residues: CASSLGGGVEQYF.

The rearrangement joins TRBV19 to TRBJ2-3; 7 bases map to TRBD1. The CDR3 totals 15 residues. V gave up 3 bases and J gave up 3 bases; unmatched junction bases: 6. The germline V gene encodes CDR1 LNHDA and CDR2 SQIVND (reference sequence). Written as DNA, the CDR3 is TGTGCCAGTAGTATCCAGGGGGAGAGAACAGATACGCAGTATTTT. It yields the protein CASSIQGERTDTQYF.

A few counts support this clone. This chain links TRBV6-8 with TRBJ1-1; D is ambiguous. The CDR3 loop spans 13 amino acids. Between the trimmed V and J ends, which lost 4 bases and 4 bases, there was a span of 10 bases. Per germline, CDR1 MNHGY and CDR2 SAAAGT. The CDR3 DNA reads TGTGCCAGCAGTTCCAACGAAGGCACTGAAGCTTTCTTT. Translation gives CASSSNEGTEAFF.